This T cell receptor beta chain came from a study of cytomegalovirus exposure and HLA in healthy donors. General study points: Subsequent analysis found a tendency for first-cohort TCR clusters to co-occur within the 110 or so validation repertoires.

Assay used: immunoSEQ multiplex PCR; TCRdb lists only in-frame clones, some missing. The sample has roughly 120,000 clones; 90% to 95% are singletons. Regarding this clone: Its antigen is unidentified.

Sequenced sample: PBMCs. This receptor was taken from a woman younger than 30 in good health and CMV-seronegative.

In DNA, the CDR3 is TGTGCCACCTCAGGAACGACCGGACAGGTGAGGGGTCAGCCCCAGCATTTT. Residues: CATSGTTGQVRGQPQHF. V and J are TRBV2 and TRBJ1-5; 7 positions agree with TRBD1. Germline V gene lookup returns CDR1 SNHLY and CDR2 FYNNEI. Losses at the gene ends were 10 bases for V and 6 bases for J; bases not matched to a gene: 21. The CDR3 loop spans 17 amino acids.